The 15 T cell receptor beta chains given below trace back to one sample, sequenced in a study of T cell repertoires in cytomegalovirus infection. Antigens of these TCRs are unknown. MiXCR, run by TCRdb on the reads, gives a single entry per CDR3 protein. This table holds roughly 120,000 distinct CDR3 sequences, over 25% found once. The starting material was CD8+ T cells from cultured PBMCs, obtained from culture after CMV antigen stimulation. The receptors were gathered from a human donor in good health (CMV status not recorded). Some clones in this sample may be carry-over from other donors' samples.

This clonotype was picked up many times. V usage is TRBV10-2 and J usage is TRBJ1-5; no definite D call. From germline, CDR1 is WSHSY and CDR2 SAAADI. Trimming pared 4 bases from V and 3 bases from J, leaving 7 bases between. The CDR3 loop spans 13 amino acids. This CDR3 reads CASSVAHNQPQHF. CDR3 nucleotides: TGCGCCAGCAGTGTGGCCCACAATCAGCCCCAGCATTTT.

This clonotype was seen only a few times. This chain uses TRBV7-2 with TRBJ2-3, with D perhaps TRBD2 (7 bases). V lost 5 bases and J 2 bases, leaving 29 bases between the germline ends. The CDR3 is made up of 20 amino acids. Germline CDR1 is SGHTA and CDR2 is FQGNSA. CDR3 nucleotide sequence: TGTGCCAGCAGCGTAGATTCGGCTTGGGGGGGGCTACCTCACACAGATACGCAGTATTTT. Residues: CASSVDSAWGGLPHTDTQYF.

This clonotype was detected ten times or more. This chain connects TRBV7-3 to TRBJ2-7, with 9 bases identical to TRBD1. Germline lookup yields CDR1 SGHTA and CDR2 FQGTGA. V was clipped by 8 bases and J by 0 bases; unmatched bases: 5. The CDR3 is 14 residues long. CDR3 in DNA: TGTGCCAGCTCAGGGACAGGGAACTCCTACGAGCAGTACTTC. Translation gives CASSGTGNSYEQYF.

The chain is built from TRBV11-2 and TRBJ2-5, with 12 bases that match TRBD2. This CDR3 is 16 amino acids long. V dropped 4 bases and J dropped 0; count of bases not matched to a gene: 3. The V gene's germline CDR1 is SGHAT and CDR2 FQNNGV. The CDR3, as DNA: TGTGCCAGCAGCTCTTGGACTAGCGGGGACCAAGAGACCCAGTACTTC. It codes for CASSSWTSGDQETQYF. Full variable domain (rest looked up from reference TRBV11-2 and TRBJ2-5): EAGVAQSPRYKIIEKRQSVAFWCNPISGHATLYWYQQILGQGPKLLIQFQNNGVVDDSQLPKDRFSAERLKGVDSTLKIQPAKLEDSAVYLCASSSWTSGDQETQYFGPGTRLLVL.

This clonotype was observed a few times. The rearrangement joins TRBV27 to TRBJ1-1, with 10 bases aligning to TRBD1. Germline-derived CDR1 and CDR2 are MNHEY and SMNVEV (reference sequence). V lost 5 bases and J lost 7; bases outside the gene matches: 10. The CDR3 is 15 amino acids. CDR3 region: CASSLRTGGSGEAFF. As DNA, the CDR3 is TGTGCCAGCAGTCTTCGGACAGGGGGGTCGGGTGAAGCTTTCTTT.

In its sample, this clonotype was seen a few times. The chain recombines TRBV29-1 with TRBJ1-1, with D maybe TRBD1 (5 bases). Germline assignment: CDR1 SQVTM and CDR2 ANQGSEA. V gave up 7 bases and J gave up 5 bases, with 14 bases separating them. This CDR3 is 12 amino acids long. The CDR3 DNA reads TGCAGCGCTTGGGTCGGGGGTACTGAAGCTTTCTTT. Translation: CSAWVGGTEAFF.

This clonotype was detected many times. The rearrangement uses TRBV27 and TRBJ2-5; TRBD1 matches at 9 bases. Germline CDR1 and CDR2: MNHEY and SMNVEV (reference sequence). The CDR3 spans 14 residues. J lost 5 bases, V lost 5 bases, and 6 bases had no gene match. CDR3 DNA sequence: TGTGCCAGCAGTGTACAGGGGGCCAGTGAGACCCAGTACTTC. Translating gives CASSVQGASETQYF.

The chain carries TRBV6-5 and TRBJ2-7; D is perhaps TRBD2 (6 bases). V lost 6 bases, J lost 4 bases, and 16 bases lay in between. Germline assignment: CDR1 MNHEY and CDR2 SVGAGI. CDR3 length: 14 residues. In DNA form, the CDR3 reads TGTGCCAGCAGGGACGGACCTGCGGGGTACGAGCAGTACTTC. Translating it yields CASRDGPAGYEQYF.

CDR3 loop: CASNTLEGSSYNEQFF. CDR3 bases: TGTGCCAGCAACACGCTGGAGGGGAGCTCCTACAATGAGCAGTTCTTC. The rearrangement joins TRBV2 to TRBJ2-1, with D perhaps matching TRBD2 (6 bases). V lost 7 bases to trimming and J lost 0 bases, with 16 bases between them. CDR3 length equals 16 residues. Germline assignment: CDR1 SNHLY and CDR2 FYNNEI.

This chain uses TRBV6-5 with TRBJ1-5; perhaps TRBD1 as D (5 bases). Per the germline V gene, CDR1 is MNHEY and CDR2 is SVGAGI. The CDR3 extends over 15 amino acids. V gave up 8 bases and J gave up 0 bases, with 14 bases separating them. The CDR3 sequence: CASARGGHSNQPQHF. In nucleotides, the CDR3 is TGTGCCAGCGCCCGGGGAGGACATAGCAATCAGCCCCAGCATTTT.

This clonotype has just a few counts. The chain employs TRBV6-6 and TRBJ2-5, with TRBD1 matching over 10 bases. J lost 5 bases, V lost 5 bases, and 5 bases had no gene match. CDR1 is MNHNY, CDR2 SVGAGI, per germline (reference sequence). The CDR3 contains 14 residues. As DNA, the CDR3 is TGTGCCAGCAGTAGGACAGGGGGTGGGGAGACCCAGTACTTC. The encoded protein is CASSRTGGGETQYF.

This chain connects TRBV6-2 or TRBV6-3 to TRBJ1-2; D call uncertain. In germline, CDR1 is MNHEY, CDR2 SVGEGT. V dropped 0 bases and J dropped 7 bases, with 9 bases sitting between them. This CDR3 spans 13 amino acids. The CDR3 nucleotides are TGTGCCAGCAGTTACTCGTCCGGGGTTGGCTACACCTTC. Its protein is CASSYSSGVGYTF.

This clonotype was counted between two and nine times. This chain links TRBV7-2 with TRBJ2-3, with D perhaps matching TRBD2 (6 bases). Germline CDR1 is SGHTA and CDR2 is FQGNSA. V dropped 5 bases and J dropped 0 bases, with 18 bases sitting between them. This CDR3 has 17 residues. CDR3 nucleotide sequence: TGTGCCAGCAGCGCCGGGGAGGCCCTTCGTAGCACAGATACGCAGTATTTT. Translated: CASSAGEALRSTDTQYF. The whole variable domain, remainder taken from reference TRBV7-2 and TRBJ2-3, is GAGVSQSPSNKVTEKGKDVELRCDPISGHTALYWYRQSLGQGLEFLIYFQGNSAPDKSGLPSDRFSAERTGGSVSTLTIQRTQQEDSAVYLCASSAGEALRSTDTQYFGPGTRLTVL.

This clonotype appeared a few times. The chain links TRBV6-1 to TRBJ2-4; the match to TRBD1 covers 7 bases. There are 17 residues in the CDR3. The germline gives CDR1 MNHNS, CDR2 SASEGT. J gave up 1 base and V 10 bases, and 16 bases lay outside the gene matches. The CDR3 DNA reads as TGTGCCACGCATCAGACAGGGAGCACGTGGGCCAAAAACATTCAGTACTTC. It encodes CATHQTGSTWAKNIQYF.

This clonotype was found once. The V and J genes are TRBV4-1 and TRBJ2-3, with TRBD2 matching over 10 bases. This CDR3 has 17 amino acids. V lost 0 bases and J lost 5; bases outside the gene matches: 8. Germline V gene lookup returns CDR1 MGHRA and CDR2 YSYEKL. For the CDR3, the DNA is TGCGCCAGCAGCCAAGATCCTAGCGGGAGATATCGAGATACGCAGTATTTT. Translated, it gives CASSQDPSGRYRDTQYF.